This T cell receptor beta chain stems from a study of blood T cell repertoires in COVID-19 (dated by TCRdb to about 2020). About the full investigation: Samples from collaborators originated in the United States, Italy and Spain and spanned both the acute and convalescent phases of COVID-19. The prospective study material was composed of cDNA or gDNA derived from T cells, B-cell-depleted T cells, or PBMCs. Subjects who had been exposed to COVID-19, were actively infected with it, or had recovered from it provided the deeply sampled blood TCRbeta repertoires that made up the dataset. A freely available public database, intended as a resource for researchers studying the immune response to SARS-CoV-2, is where the repertoires were released. Samples came from the ongoing ImmuneRACE study (first 160 participants) plus 1,254 subjects from 6 global collaborators. Nearly every sample came with metadata listing a de-identified subject ID, COVID-19 status, age in years and sex. Where available, HLA class I and class II types were obtained from metadata supplied by the sample provider rather than from assay-based typing. What the work shows at the level of the full study, not this receptor alone: The quantity of clinical and demographic metadata differed by source and by participant and was supplied without curation.

The immunoSEQ Assay, a bias-controlled multiplex PCR, was used to amplify TCRbeta CDR3 regions from genomic DNA. In the paper's pipeline: Nucleated cell counts per sample were estimated from amplification of reference gene primers within the assay. Sequence reads were collapsed and filtered to measure the absolute abundance of every unique TCRbeta CDR3 rearrangement. Productive Simpson clonality was computed per sample as the square root of Simpson's diversity index over productive rearrangements. TCRdb carries this immuneACCESS record with in-frame sequences only. Its versions omit some clonotypes, under half of them owing to an unresolved V gene in the studies checked, with the rest unexplained. From that table come the V and J calls and clone size; the DNA was used to work out D and trimming. In this sample the table shows about 220,000 clones, 80% to 85% of which occur a single time. The leading ten clones occupy around 2.7% of the sample.

Another Seattle source contributed samples from volunteer blood donors who had recovered from COVID-19. The collaborating institutions used their own protocols to collect whole blood in K2EDTA tubes. For TCRbeta analysis, collaborators shipped samples as frozen whole blood, isolated PBMCs, or DNA extracted from either of those sample types. In regard to this clone: Its antigen is still unknown. Base qualities were left out, and no much larger clone turns up one base away.

The CDR3 numbers 15 residues from cysteine through phenylalanine. The DNA shown is the 45-base CDR3, in frame from base 1. The germline V gene provides CDR1 MGHRA and CDR2 YSYEKL. Trimming leaves V shorter by 4 bases and J shorter by 7 bases, with the junction holding 8 bases beyond the gene matches. Material: peripheral blood. The source is a woman in her 30s who had recovered from COVID-19. The chain links TRBV4-1 with TRBJ1-5; TRBD1 lines up with 9 middle nucleotides. The CDR3 loop reads CASSRVPGQGQPQHF. The nucleotides are TGCGCCAGCAGCCGCGTCCCGGGACAGGGCCAGCCCCAGCATTTT.